This TCR beta chain stems from a study of cytomegalovirus exposure and HLA in healthy donors. Germline CDR1 reads MRHNA; CDR2 reads SNTAGT. J gave up 3 bases and V 3 bases, and 2 bases lay outside the gene matches. This CDR3 region has 13 residues. The PCR employed 60 Vbeta primers together with 13 Jbeta primers. Sequencing was performed with immunoSEQ multiplex PCR; in TCRdb, only in-frame clones are kept and a portion is missing. The repertoire has about 100,000 clones, over 60% of them found once; the top ten carry approximately 4.1%. This clonotype was obtained from a female donor in good health and CMV-seropositive. The rearrangement joins TRBV6-4 to TRBJ2-7, with 7 nucleotides matching TRBD1. The material sequenced was PBMCs. The chain's CDR3 is CASSEHRGYEQYF. The CDR3 coding sequence is TGTGCCAGCAGTGAACACAGGGGCTACGAGCAGTACTTC.